These T cell receptor beta chains were read from a single sample in a study of blood T cell repertoires in COVID-19. Some clones are missing from TCRdb's copy, which holds only in-frame ones; the method was immunoSEQ multiplex PCR. The sample holds some 160,000 clones; more than 75% are singletons and the top ten take 10% to 13%. The material sequenced was peripheral blood. The receptors stem from a woman in her 70s with COVID-19, enrolled during active disease. Both conserved end residues are part of each CDR3. The D gene is left open where the match is weak. Not every row has a clone size; where given, it reads once, few, many or a size class.

V	J	size	D	DNA	CDR3
TRBV7-2	TRBJ2-2	-	-	TGTGCCAGCACCCTTTCTTGGGGGGGGGCCATCACCGGGGAGCTGTTTTTT	CASTLSWGGAITGELFF
TRBV12-3/TRBV12-4	TRBJ2-5	-	-	TGTGCCAGCAGCGGCGACAGACAAGAGACCCAGTACTTC	CASSGDRQETQYF
TRBV5-1	TRBJ1-2	-	-	TGCGCCAGCAGCTTGGCCGGTTACGGCTATGGCTACACCTTC	CASSLAGYGYGYTF
TRBV10-3	TRBJ1-2	-	-	TGTGCCATCAGCGTCCTCCGGGGGGGCGTTGGGGAGGCGAGCTGGGAGAACTATGGCTACACCTTC	CAISVLRGGVGEASWENYGYTF
TRBV5-1	TRBJ1-1	-	TRBD1	TGCGCCAGCAGATCTAGCCCGGGACAGGTTAACACTGAAGCTTTCTTT	CASRSSPGQVNTEAFF
TRBV4-1	TRBJ2-3	-	-	TGCGCCAGCAGCCTGACCTCCGCCACAGGCACAGATACGCAGTATTTT	CASSLTSATGTDTQYF
TRBV5-1	TRBJ2-3	once	TRBD2	TGCGCCAGCAGCTTAGGCGGGGGGCGCACAGATACGCAGTATTTT	CASSLGGGRTDTQYF
TRBV28	TRBJ1-4	-	-	TGTGCCAGCAGTTTCTCCTCAGGGGCAACTAATGAAAAACTGTTTTTT	CASSFSSGATNEKLFF
TRBV2	TRBJ1-1	-	-	TGTGCCAGCAGTGAAAATTCAGGGAGGATCACTGAAGCTTTCTTT	CASSENSGRITEAFF
TRBV18	TRBJ1-4	-	-	TGTGCCAGCTCACCACAATCAGGGCAAAATGAAAAACTGTTTTTT	CASSPQSGQNEKLFF
TRBV2	TRBJ2-3	-	TRBD1	TGTGCCAGCACCGCTTACCAGCACCGGGACAGGGAGGCCGGGGGGCAGTATTTT	CASTAYQHRDREAGGQYF
TRBV5-1	TRBJ2-3	-	TRBD2	TGCGCCAGCAGGGTCCCAACTAGCGGGGGAGCTGATACGCAGTATTTT	CASRVPTSGGADTQYF
TRBV11-3	TRBJ1-6	-	TRBD1	TGTGCCAGCAGCCAGGGGGCAGGGGATTCACCCCTCCACTTT	CASSQGAGDSPLHF
TRBV6-5	TRBJ1-2	-	TRBD1	TGTGCCAGCAGTTCGCGGACAGGGGGAAGGTACACCTTC	CASSSRTGGRYTF
TRBV6-5	TRBJ1-4	-	TRBD1	TGTGCCAGCAGGGGGGACAGGGAGAATGAAAAACTGTTTTTT	CASRGDRENEKLFF
TRBV5-1	TRBJ1-3	-	TRBD1	TGCGCCAGCAGCTTGGACAGGGGATCTGGAAACACCATATATTTT	CASSLDRGSGNTIYF
TRBV19	TRBJ1-1	-	-	TGTGCCAGTAGTCCGTATCCCCGGGAAACTGAAGCTTTCTTT	CASSPYPRETEAFF
TRBV19	TRBJ1-6	-	-	TGTGCCAGTGCTGGGGGGTGGGGATCACCCCTCCACTTT	CASAGGWGSPLHF
TRBV5-6	TRBJ2-7	-	-	TGTGCCAGCAGCCCTCCCCGGACTGCCGAATACGAGCAGTACTTC	CASSPPRTAEYEQYF
TRBV6-1	TRBJ2-1	once	-	TGTGCCAGCAGTGAAACCCCGGTAAATGAGCAGTTCTTC	CASSETPVNEQFF
TRBV24-1	TRBJ1-5	few	-	TGTGCCACCAGTGATGGAGGAAAACCCCAGCATTTT	CATSDGGKPQHF
TRBV4-2	TRBJ1-3	-	-	TGTGCCAGCAGCCAAGATTACACGTCAAACACCATATATTTT	CASSQDYTSNTIYF
TRBV7-3	TRBJ2-3	-	-	TGTGCCAGCAGCCCCTACAATGAGGAGCGAGCGTATTTT	CASSPYNEERAYF
TRBV5-1	TRBJ2-2	few	TRBD1	TGCGCCAGCAGCCCACGACAGGGGGCCGACACCGGGGAGCTGTTTTTT	CASSPRQGADTGELFF
TRBV30	TRBJ1-6	-	-	TGTGCCTGGAGTTTCCCAGGTTCACCCCTCCACTTT	CAWSFPGSPLHF
TRBV4-2	TRBJ2-5	-	TRBD2	TGTGCCAGCAGCCAGGGCCCGGGACTAGGCTTGGAGACCCAGTACTTC	CASSQGPGLGLETQYF
TRBV5-1	TRBJ2-7	-	TRBD1	TGCGCCAGCAGCTTGCTGACAGGGTTGTACGAGCAGTACTTC	CASSLLTGLYEQYF
TRBV7-2	TRBJ2-3	-	-	TGTGCCAGCAGCTTAGTGTCCGCTAGCGCAAATACGCAGTATTTT	CASSLVSASANTQYF
TRBV6-2/TRBV6-3	TRBJ2-1	-	TRBD1	TGTGCCAGCAGCACTATCGGACAGGGAGGTTCCAATGAGCAGTTCTTC	CASSTIGQGGSNEQFF
TRBV7-9	TRBJ2-5	-	TRBD1	TGTGCCAGCAGCGTCTACAGGGGATGGGAGACCCAGTACTTC	CASSVYRGWETQYF
TRBV7-9	TRBJ1-1	-	TRBD1	TGTGCCAGCAACGACCCCGACAGGGCAGCGAACACTGAAGCTTTCTTT	CASNDPDRAANTEAFF
TRBV10-3	TRBJ1-3	-	TRBD1	TGTGCCATGGGGTCGGACAGGGGTGGAAACACCATATATTTT	CAMGSDRGGNTIYF
TRBV21-1	TRBJ1-4	-	-	TGTGCCAGCAGCAAAGAGGGCAGGGCAACTAATGAAAAACTGTTTTTT	CASSKEGRATNEKLFF
TRBV2	TRBJ2-7	-	TRBD2	TGTGCCAGCAGTCGGGGGATTAGCGGGGGCTACGAGCAGTACTTC	CASSRGISGGYEQYF
TRBV29-1	TRBJ2-1	-	-	TGCAGCGTTGGTTACCCGAGCTCCTACAATGAGCAGTTCTTC	CSVGYPSSYNEQFF
TRBV7-2	TRBJ2-7	-	TRBD1	TGTGCCAGCAGCTTAGCCGGGACAGGGTACTACGAGCAGTACTTC	CASSLAGTGYYEQYF
TRBV30	TRBJ2-7	-	-	TGTGCCTGCGACAGGCCCTCGCGGGGGGAGCAGTACTTC	CACDRPSRGEQYF
TRBV2	TRBJ1-5	-	-	TGTGCCAGCAGTGAATCGGGGGTCGATCAGCCCCAGCATTTT	CASSESGVDQPQHF
TRBV3-1/TRBV3-2	TRBJ1-6	-	-	TGTGCCAGCAGCCAAATCCAGGGTAATTCACCCCTCCACTTT	CASSQIQGNSPLHF
TRBV19	TRBJ1-1	-	-	TGTGCCAGTAGTAGACGGGACACGAACACTGAAGCTTTCTTT	CASSRRDTNTEAFF
TRBV11-2	TRBJ2-7	-	TRBD2	TGTGCCAGCAGCTTAGTGATCCAGCGGGGTGCCCACGAGCAGTACTTC	CASSLVIQRGAHEQYF
TRBV7-9	TRBJ2-7	-	-	TGTGCCAGCAGCTCGTACAGGGCAAGCTCCTACGAGCAGTACTTC	CASSSYRASSYEQYF
TRBV19	TRBJ1-4	-	TRBD1	TGTGCCTCGTCCGGGACAGGGGTCGAAAAACTGTTTTTT	CASSGTGVEKLFF
TRBV5-1	TRBJ2-2	-	-	TGCGCCAGCAGCCCGGACCCAGGGTCGGCCAACACCGGGGAGCTGTTTTTT	CASSPDPGSANTGELFF
TRBV9	TRBJ1-2	-	TRBD1	TGTGCCAGCAGCCGTACAGGGGACGGTGGCTACACCTTC	CASSRTGDGGYTF